This T cell receptor (beta chain) was captured by sequencing in a study of vaccination and CD4 T cells after COVID-19 (dated by TCRdb to between 2021 and 2022). Background on the whole study: Convalescent patients had a positive SARS-CoV-2 result on nasal swab PCR, and of these patients, fewer than ten had mild disease and one had severe disease. Participants got two doses of the Pfizer-BioNTech BNT162b2 vaccine (n=8) or two doses of the Moderna mRNA-1273 vaccine (n=2). The time from the second vaccine dose to post-vaccine blood sampling had a median of around 72 days and ranged from roughly 13 to 241 days. In the convalescent cohort there were six males and four females, among whom were two Hispanic individuals, seven Caucasians, two Asians and one multiracial person. The spike-specific CD4+ TCR repertoire was compared before and after mRNA vaccination in 10 COVID-19 convalescent patients and a few infection-naive healthy vaccine recipients. For stimulating the cultures, overlapping spike peptide pools were used, derived from SARS-CoV-2 as well as from the common cold coronaviruses HCoV-NL63, HCoV-OC43 and HCoV-229E. Post-COVID blood samples were collected from convalescent patients a median of approximately 93 days after diagnosis, with a range of about 30 to 161 days. Control cultures received a CEFX viral epitope pool as the positive control, an HIV-1 Nef peptide pool as the negative control, or no peptide.

The V end loses 4 bases and the J end loses 6 bases, and a stretch of 11 bases separates them. The germline V gene gives CDR1 as SGHTA and CDR2 as FQGNSA. The CDR3 goes from the cysteine to the phenylalanine over 13 residues. The DNA shown is the 39-base CDR3, in frame from base 1. As concerns this clonotype: The antigen this receptor binds is unknown. The sample holds no much larger clone one base away, and base qualities are not on file.

Findings and caveats that apply to the study as a whole: In convalescent patients, a median around 89% of post-vaccine SARS-CoV-2-reactive clones were detected only after vaccination, suggesting vaccine-specific priming. Although the median number of SARS-CoV-2-reactive clonotypes went up from 20 to 25 after infection to 35 to 40 after vaccination, the increase was not significant. Of the vaccine-specific clones in convalescent patients, 304 of 307, or nearly all, reacted only to SARS-CoV-2 spike and did not cross-react with common cold coronaviruses. Only a relatively small number of convalescent patients were included in the study, and early timepoints following natural infection were not analyzed.

Libraries were made using PCR. DNA from cultured CD4+ T cells underwent TCR sequencing with the Oncomine TCR Beta short-read assay at the Johns Hopkins FTIC core. Genomic DNA was extracted from the cultured CD4+ T cells with the QIAamp micro DNA kit. Oncomine TCR Beta libraries from cultured CD4+ T cells were pooled using unique dual indexes and sequenced on an Illumina iSeq 100. The authors' analysis ran thus. Non-productive sequences were removed, and CDR3s not starting with C, not ending with F or W, or shorter than 7 amino acids were discarded. The MANAFEST web application was used to identify antigen-specific clonotypes by comparing peptide-stimulated wells against reference wells and other culture wells. Positive clones required FDR below 0.05, an odds ratio above 5, and productive frequency above 0.1% in at least two of three replicate wells. A clonotype was classed as cross-reactive if the clonotype showed significant expansion both in SARS-CoV-2 spike wells and in at least one common cold coronavirus spike condition. Levenshtein distances (stringdist) and unrooted phylogenetic trees (ape) in R version 3.6.1 were used to assess CDR3 homology. In TCRdb, the public reads were trimmed at Q25 with fastp and aligned with MiXCR, with productive beta chains retained. One record per CDR3 amino acid sequence lists the most common genes and DNA. The authors' filters were not applied to this entry. The sample table contains about 18,000 distinct CDR3 sequences; only one count was recorded for roughly 55% of them. Over 15% of the sample lies in the top ten.

The label giving this sample's treatment or condition can be read as: approximately nine-day PBMC culture with coronavirus spike peptide pools or control peptides (ViraFEST assay). To expand antigen-specific T cells with peptide pools and then pick out the expanded clonotypes through TCR sequencing, the study relied on the ViraFEST assay. The convalescent patients' positive SARS-CoV-2 PCR tests fell between March and December 2020, which was before the Alpha, Beta and Delta variants emerged in the United States. Some 2 million PBMCs per well were cultured in IMDM with approximately 5% human AB serum and 8.5 to 10 IU/ml IL-2, plus 10 ug/ml peptide pools. On days 3 and 7, half of the culture medium was replaced with fresh IL-2-containing medium. After 10 days of culture, CD4+ T cells were isolated by negative selection using the EasySep CD4+ T cell isolation kit. Ficoll-Paque Plus gradient centrifugation was used to isolate PBMCs from whole blood, and the isolated PBMCs were then either used fresh or cryopreserved at -140C. Triplicate wells were generally used for each culture condition.

Source: CD4+ T cells from blood, cultured in vitro, taken before SARS-CoV-2 vaccination. Recombination connected TRBV7-2 to TRBJ2-3; no D gene is confidently identified. The sequence derives from a human donor who had recovered from COVID-19. The CDR3 region: CASSSWVVDTQYF. The sequence in DNA is TGTGCCAGCAGCTCTTGGGTGGTGGATACGCAGTATTTT. This CDR3, with the reference TRBV7-2 and TRBJ2-3 proteins standing in past its ends, gives the full variable domain GAGVSQSPSNKVTEKGKDVELRCDPISGHTALYWYRQSLGQGLEFLIYFQGNSAPDKSGLPSDRFSAERTGGSVSTLTIQRTQQEDSAVYLCASSSWVVDTQYFGPGTRLTVL.